The T cell receptor beta chain under discussion was sequenced for a study of shared clonotypes between healthy human individuals. With regard to this clone: This sample also contains other DNA sequences that code for the same CDR3.

TCRdb's copy holds only in-frame clones and misses some; the assay was immunoSEQ multiplex PCR. The top ten hold around 1.7% of the sample, which has roughly 680,000 clones, just under 75% seen once. Caucasian adults residing in Nashville, Tennessee made up all the donors. The germline CDR1 and CDR2 sequences are SNHLY and FYNNEI. CDR3 length: 13 residues. V lost 4 bases, J lost 5 bases, and 11 bases lay in between. The chain is built from TRBV2 and TRBJ1-1; the D is unclear. This clonotype originated in a woman between 25 and 40 years old in good health. Input material: memory CD4+ T cells sorted from blood. Subset in this sample: CD45RA-negative fraction. The CDR3 here is CASSVDGYTEAFF. CDR3 nucleotide sequence: TGTGCCAGCAGTGTTGACGGGTATACTGAAGCTTTCTTT. Full variable domain (outside the CDR3, taken from reference TRBV2 and TRBJ1-1): EPEVTQTPSHQVTQMGQEVILRCVPISNHLYFYWYRQILGQKVEFLVSFYNNEISEKSEIFDDQFSVERPDGSNFTLKIRSTKLEDSAMYFCASSVDGYTEAFFGQGTRLTVV.